The 6 T cell receptor beta chains below were found in one sample sequenced in a study of spatial heterogeneity in lung cancer. Findings and caveats of the study: One measure, the expanded intratumoral alpha and beta TCR count, tracked tumor mutation counts.

No antigen has been identified for these receptors. MiXCR, applied by TCRdb to the 5' RACE reads, yields one record per CDR3 protein. The table includes 6,500 to 7,500 distinct CDR3 sequences, less than 8.5% detected once. Stated time point: sample taken at primary tumor resection. Material: lung tumor tissue, obtained at surgery. Receptors were obtained from a male donor with early-stage non-small cell lung cancer.

This clonotype is classed as medium-sized. The chain uses TRBV11-2 and TRBJ1-2, with 10 bases identical to TRBD1. Germline-derived CDR1 and CDR2 are SGHAT and FQNNGV. The CDR3 runs 15 residues. After removal of 1 base from V and 7 bases from J, the junction contained 6 bases not matched to a gene. CDR3 sequence: CASSLAGQGNAGYTF. The CDR3 DNA sequence: TGTGCCAGCAGCTTAGCGGGACAGGGGAACGCTGGCTACACCTTC.

The rearrangement joins TRBV28 to TRBJ2-5; D remains unclear. Germline V gene lookup returns CDR1 MDHEN and CDR2 SYDVKM. The V gene lost 3 bases and the J gene lost 1 base, with 9 bases spanning the gap. The CDR3 is 14 residues long. The CDR3 protein is CASSFDRSQETQYF. Here the CDR3 DNA reads TGTGCCAGCAGTTTTGACCGGTCCCAAGAGACCCAGTACTTC.

This clonotype was counted many times. This chain joins TRBV29-1 and TRBJ2-3; D might be TRBD1 (6 bases). V dropped 4 bases and J dropped 5 bases, with 7 bases sitting between them. The CDR3 length is 11 residues. The germline V gene has CDR1 SQVTM and CDR2 ANQGSEA. In DNA, the CDR3 is TGCAGCGTTGCAGGGGTAGATACGCAGTATTTT. Translating it yields CSVAGVDTQYF.

This clonotype was observed at least ten times. The chain has TRBV24-1 and TRBJ1-2, with D possibly matching TRBD1 (5 bases). V was shortened by 0 bases and J by 7 bases, with 8 bases between the two germline ends. CDR3 length equals 13 residues. Germline CDR1 and CDR2: KGHDR and SFDVKD. CDR3 protein: CATSDLDSRGYTF. CDR3 DNA: TGTGCCACCAGTGATTTGGACAGCCGTGGCTACACCTTC.

The V call is TRBV29-1, the J call TRBJ2-7, with D unresolved. The CDR3 spans 10 residues. V was pared by 4 bases and J by 3 bases, with 4 bases between. From germline, CDR1 is SQVTM and CDR2 ANQGSEA. The CDR3, as DNA: TGCAGCGTTGGCGACTACGAGCAGTACTTC. Its protein is CSVGDYEQYF.

This clonotype was counted only a few times. The CDR3 sequence: CASSFKNRLAGGSGEELFF. In nucleotides, the CDR3 is TGTGCCAGCAGCTTCAAGAACCGACTAGCGGGAGGGTCGGGCGAGGAGCTGTTTTTT. The chain has TRBV7-9 and TRBJ2-2, with 14 bases matching TRBD2. The CDR3 covers 19 residues. J gave up 10 bases and V 3 bases, and 16 bases lay outside the gene matches. The V gene's germline CDR1 is SEHNR and CDR2 FQNEAQ (reference sequence).